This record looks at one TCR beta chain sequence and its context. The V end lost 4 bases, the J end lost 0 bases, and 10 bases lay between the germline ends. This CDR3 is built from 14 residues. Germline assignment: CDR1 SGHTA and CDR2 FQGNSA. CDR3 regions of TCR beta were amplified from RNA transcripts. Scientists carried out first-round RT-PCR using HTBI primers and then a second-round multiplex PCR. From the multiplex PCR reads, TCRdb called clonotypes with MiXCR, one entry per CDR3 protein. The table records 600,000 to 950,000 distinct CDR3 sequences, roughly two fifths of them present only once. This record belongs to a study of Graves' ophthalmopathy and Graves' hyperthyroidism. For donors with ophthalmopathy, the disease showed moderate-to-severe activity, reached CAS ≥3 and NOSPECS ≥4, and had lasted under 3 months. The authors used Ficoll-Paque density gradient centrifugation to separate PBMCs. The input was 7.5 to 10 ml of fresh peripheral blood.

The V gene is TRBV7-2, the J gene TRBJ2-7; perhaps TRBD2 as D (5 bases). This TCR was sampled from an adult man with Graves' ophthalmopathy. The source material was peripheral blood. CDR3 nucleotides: TGTGCCAGCAGCTGGAGCGGCAGCTCCTACGAGCAGTACTTC. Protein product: CASSWSGSSYEQYF.